These 23 T cell receptor beta chains were all obtained from the same sample, sequenced in a study of a mutant IDH1 vaccine in newly diagnosed glioma. Time point meaning: week 23, last vaccination. The investigators gave 300 ug of mutant IDH1 20-mer peptide in each vaccine dose, together with topical imiquimod. No antigen is known for these receptors. Some clones are missing from TCRdb's copy, which holds only in-frame ones; the method was immunoSEQ multiplex PCR. This table has about 38,000 clones, around 81% appearing once. The source material was PBMCs, sampled from a glioma patient whose treatment included an IDH1 peptide vaccine. The receptors come from a man in his forties with glioma.

V and J are TRBV7-2 and TRBJ2-5; a weak D match, TRBD2 (7 bases). The J call may be mistaken, given a closer DNA end match to TRBJ2-7. The CDR3 contains 14 residues. The germline V gene has CDR1 SGHTA and CDR2 FQGNSA. CDR3 region: CASSLAAGAHEQYF. The CDR3 DNA is TGTGCCAGCAGCTTGGCGGCGGGGGCCCACGAGCAGTACTTC.

The gene calls are TRBV18 and TRBJ2-7; TRBD2 agrees at 11 bases. Trimming cost V 3 bases and J 6 bases; bases outside gene matches: 10. From germline, CDR1 is KGHSH and CDR2 LQKENI. CDR3 length: 16 residues. Here the CDR3 reads CASSPTSGVGLGEQYF. CDR3 in DNA: TGTGCCAGCTCACCGACTAGCGGGGTGGGATTGGGCGAGCAGTACTTC.

CDR3 sequence: CASSIGSTSREKLFF. The DNA for the CDR3 is TGTGCCAGCAGTATTGGATCGACCTCCAGGGAAAAACTGTTTTTT. The chain joins TRBV5-8 to TRBJ1-4; D is uncertain. The germline V gene encodes CDR1 SGHTS and CDR2 YDEGEE. CDR3 length equals 15 residues. The V end lost 5 bases, the J end lost 8 bases, and 19 bases lay between the germline ends.

This clone was detected only a few times. This rearrangement joins TRBV28 to TRBJ1-5; TRBD1 aligns across 8 bases. Germline V CDR1 and CDR2: MDHEN, SYDVKM. J lost 7 bases, V lost 3 bases, and 5 bases had no gene match. The CDR3 is 14 residues long. DNA for the CDR3: TGTGCCAGCAGTTTCGACAGGGGAAGGCAGCCCCAGCATTTT. This codes for CASSFDRGRQPQHF.

The chain has TRBV25-1 and TRBJ2-5; unclear D gene. In germline, CDR1 is MGHDK, CDR2 SYGVNS. The CDR3 has 14 amino acids. V was clipped by 4 bases and J by 5 bases, with 14 bases between them. CDR3 sequence (DNA): TGTGCCAGCAGTGCGGCAGCCCCCTTTGAGACCCAGTACTTC. Its protein product is CASSAAAPFETQYF.

The gene calls are TRBV4-1 and TRBJ1-1; 9 bases agree with TRBD1. The trim removed 0 bases at V and 6 bases at J, leaving 8 bases unmatched. This CDR3 has 16 amino acids. Germline lookup yields CDR1 MGHRA and CDR2 YSYEKL. CDR3 sequence reads: CASSQEMDRGSAEAFF. The CDR3 coding sequence is TGCGCCAGCAGCCAAGAGATGGACAGGGGCAGTGCTGAAGCTTTCTTT.

As for this clone: Other DNA sequences in the same sample also yield this CDR3. The chain joins TRBV6-4 to TRBJ2-2; 7 nucleotides match TRBD2. The CDR3 extends over 18 amino acids. The ends lost 6 bases at V and 6 bases at J; junction bases unmatched: 19. CDR1 and CDR2 (germline): MRHNA, SNTAGT. CDR3 loop: CASSPATSAVGSSGELFF. In DNA form, the CDR3 reads TGTGCCAGCAGCCCGGCAACTAGCGCCGTTGGGTCGTCCGGGGAGCTGTTTTTT.

The rearrangement uses TRBV19 and TRBJ2-4, with a weak D call TRBD2 (5 bases). CDR3 length: 15 amino acids. Trimming took off 4 bases at V and 1 base at J, with 11 bases between the two ends. CDR1 is LNHDA and CDR2 is SQIVND in the germline V gene (reference sequence). CDR3 coding DNA: TGTGCCAGTAGTACGAGCGGAGTGGCCAAAAACATTCAGTACTTC. This encodes CASSTSGVAKNIQYF.

This clone was seen a few times. The rearrangement links TRBV13 to TRBJ2-1; D is unclear. V lost 1 base and J 9 bases, leaving 7 bases between the germline ends. Germline-derived CDR1 and CDR2 are PRHDT and FYEKMQ (reference sequence). The CDR3 spans 12 residues. CDR3 in amino acids: CASSLVVGEQFF. CDR3 DNA sequence: TGTGCCAGCAGCTTAGTAGTGGGTGAGCAGTTCTTC.

The chain joins TRBV2 to TRBJ2-1; possible D gene TRBD2, 6 bases. CDR1 and CDR2 from the germline V gene are SNHLY and FYNNEI. The CDR3 has 15 residues. The V and J ends lost 8 bases and 0 bases respectively, with 14 bases between them. The CDR3 protein is CASQFGTYSYNEQFF. The CDR3 nucleotides read TGTGCCAGCCAATTCGGGACTTACTCCTACAATGAGCAGTTCTTC.

The V call is TRBV5-6, the J call TRBJ1-2; 7 bases line up with TRBD1. Per germline, CDR1 SGHDT and CDR2 YYEEEE. This CDR3 contains 16 residues. The junction had 17 bases not matched to a gene; V was cut back by 4 bases and J by 8 bases. The CDR3 DNA reads as TGTGCCAGCAGCCCATTAAGTCGACAGGGCGGGGACGGCTACACCTTC. Translating it yields CASSPLSRQGGDGYTF.

The chain has TRBV18 and TRBJ1-5, with 10 bases identical to TRBD1. Per germline, CDR1 KGHSH and CDR2 LQKENI. The CDR3 runs 15 residues. Trimming took 4 bases from V and 6 from J; bases not matched to a gene: 6. CDR3 bases: TGTGCCAGCTCACAAGGGACAGGGGAGGGTCAGCCCCAGCATTTT. Residues: CASSQGTGEGQPQHF.

The genes are TRBV7-9 and TRBJ2-6; D is undetermined. CDR1 is SEHNR and CDR2 is FQNEAQ in the germline V gene (reference sequence). The CDR3 spans 16 residues. V lost 5 bases and J lost 0, with 11 bases in between. DNA of the CDR3: TGTGCCAGCAGCCCCATGGGCGACTCTGGGGCCAACGTCCTGACTTTC. Its translation is CASSPMGDSGANVLTF.

This CDR3 reads CATSRSTFRLAGTATDYNEQFF. The CDR3 coding sequence is TGTGCCACCAGCAGATCTACTTTCCGACTAGCGGGAACGGCGACAGACTACAATGAGCAGTTCTTC. The V and J genes are TRBV15 and TRBJ2-1; 11 nucleotides line up with TRBD2. Germline lookup yields CDR1 LNHNV and CDR2 YYDKDF (reference sequence). V was pared by 2 bases and J by 3 bases, with 21 bases of the junction left unmatched. The CDR3 has 22 residues.

CDR3 region: CASSQGPYIHYEQYF. CDR3 sequence (DNA): TGTGCCAGCAGCCAGGGACCGTATATCCACTACGAGCAGTACTTC. The J gene is TRBJ2-7, the V gene TRBV7-2, with D perhaps assigned TRBD1 or TRBD2 (5 bases each). The CDR3 runs 15 residues. Germline V gives CDR1 SGHTA, CDR2 FQGNSA. Trimming pared 5 bases from V and 3 bases from J, leaving 17 bases between.

This chain joins TRBV7-2 and TRBJ2-4, with 7 bases matching TRBD2. CDR3 length equals 19 residues. In germline, CDR1 is SGHTA, CDR2 FQGNSA. Losses at the gene ends were 1 base for V and 0 bases for J; bases not matched to a gene: 12. This CDR3 reads CASSLDLAETGLAKNIQYF. The CDR3, as DNA: TGTGCCAGCAGCTTAGACCTAGCGGAGACGGGCCTAGCCAAAAACATTCAGTACTTC.

The chain recombines TRBV29-1 with TRBJ2-2; TRBD2 might be the D (5 bases). The CDR3 runs 13 residues. Germline CDR1 SQVTM, CDR2 ANQGSEA. V lost 4 bases and J 0 bases, leaving 6 bases between the germline ends. CDR3: CSVAGTNTGELFF. Written as DNA, the CDR3 is TGCAGCGTTGCGGGGACGAACACCGGGGAGCTGTTTTTT.

This chain connects TRBV5-1 to TRBJ2-5; TRBD1 aligns across 9 bases. The J call may be faulty, since TRBJ2-7 better matches the DNA end. Germline-derived CDR1 and CDR2 are SGHRS and YFSETQ. The CDR3 runs to 16 residues. The CDR3 DNA sequence: TGCGCCAGCAGCTGGGGTCCCGGGACAGGGAGGTACGAGCAGTACTTC. Its protein is CASSWGPGTGRYEQYF.

The chain is built from TRBV11-2 and TRBJ2-4; weak D call: TRBD1 (6 bases). The germline CDR1 and CDR2 sequences are SGHAT and FQNNGV. The CDR3 has 14 amino acids. Trimming removed 1 base from V and 6 bases from J, with 10 bases in between. Here the CDR3 reads CASSLGGLVNIQYF. In nucleotides, the CDR3 is TGTGCCAGCAGCTTAGGGGGGCTGGTAAACATTCAGTACTTC.

The gene calls are TRBV6-6 and TRBJ1-1; tentative D call: TRBD1 (6 bases). The CDR3 loop spans 13 amino acids. The germline V gene encodes CDR1 MNHNY and CDR2 SVGAGI (reference sequence). V lost 8 bases to trimming and J lost 1 base, with 11 bases between them. CDR3 DNA: TGTGCCAGCGTAGGACAGCAGAACACTGAAGCTTTCTTT. This gives the protein CASVGQQNTEAFF.

In regard to this clone: The junction and the germline gene differ at one end; a read error may be behind it. The chain carries TRBV7-7 and TRBJ2-7, with D possibly being TRBD1 (6 bases). This CDR3 has 13 residues. CDR1 SSHAT and CDR2 FNYEAQ come from the germline V gene (reference sequence). The CDR3 loop reads CASSSDRIHEQYF. The DNA for the CDR3 is TGTGCTAGCAGCTCTGACAGGATCCACGAGCAGTACTTC.

This clone was picked up a small number of times. V gene TRBV19 combines with J gene TRBJ2-2; TRBD2 might be the D (5 bases). This CDR3 has 13 amino acids. The germline V and J ends were trimmed by 6 bases and 7 bases, with 12 bases remaining between them. CDR1 is LNHDA, CDR2 SQIVND, per germline (reference sequence). The chain's CDR3 is CASRNYAGGELFF. As DNA, the CDR3 is TGTGCCAGTAGGAACTACGCGGGCGGGGAGCTGTTTTTT.

The chain recombines TRBV9 with TRBJ2-7; D gene unclear. V was clipped by 7 bases and J by 0 bases, with 8 bases between them. CDR1 is SGDLS and CDR2 is YYNGEE in the germline V gene. The CDR3 totals 12 residues. CDR3 amino acids: CASGKGSYEQYF. The CDR3 nucleotides are TGTGCCAGCGGGAAGGGCTCCTACGAGCAGTACTTC.